Each of the 8 T cell receptor beta chains below was sequenced from the same sample in a study of long-term antiretroviral therapy in people with HIV. Assay version v3.0 of immunoSEQ was used, and it was run at survey level. Assay used: immunoSEQ multiplex PCR; TCRdb lists only in-frame clones, some missing. The table has fewer than 40,000 clones, roughly nine tenths seen once. Sample: unsorted PBMCs, taken 1.2 years after starting antiretroviral therapy. The receptor source for this set is a woman aged 50 to 60 with HIV.

CDR3 coding DNA: TGTGCCTGGAGTGTACCCCGTTACACCTTC. Protein: CAWSVPRYTF. The gene calls are TRBV30 and TRBJ1-2, with D unclear. The CDR3 spans 10 residues. Germline V gene data show CDR1 as GTSNPN and CDR2 as SVGIG (reference sequence). V shed 0 bases and J shed 11 bases, with 7 bases lying between them.

The chain carries TRBV21-1 and TRBJ1-1; the table's TRBD1 call for D was not verified on the DNA. TRBV21-1 corresponds to a pseudogene. The CDR3 length is 13 residues. Here the CDR3 DNA reads TGTGCCAGCCCCCCAGATCAGAACACTGAAGCTTTCTTT. The encoded protein is CASPPDQNTEAFF.

The chain employs TRBV19 and TRBJ1-2; a weak D match, TRBD1 (6 bases). Germline V lookup: CDR1 LNHDA, CDR2 SQIVND (reference sequence). V was shortened by 5 bases and J by 5 bases, with 18 bases between the two germline ends. This CDR3 spans 15 amino acids. The CDR3: CASSSVSGQSYGYTF. As DNA, the CDR3 is TGTGCCAGTAGTTCAGTCTCAGGACAGTCATATGGCTACACCTTC.

The chain joins TRBV5-1 to TRBJ2-7, with D perhaps matching TRBD2 (7 bases). Germline V gene sequence: CDR1 SGHRS, CDR2 YFSETQ. The CDR3 length is 14 residues. The V end lost 5 bases, the J end lost 0 bases, and 12 bases lay between the germline ends. The CDR3 DNA follows: TGCGCCAGCAGGGGGGGGCAGAGCTCCTACGAGCAGTACTTC. Amino acid sequence: CASRGGQSSYEQYF.

The chain joins TRBV27 to TRBJ2-7; possible D gene TRBD1, 6 bases. This CDR3 comprises 14 residues. The V gene's germline CDR1 is MNHEY and CDR2 SMNVEV (reference sequence). V gave up 7 bases and J gave up 2 bases, with 15 bases separating them. For the CDR3, the DNA is TGTGCCAGCAATACCTACAGGGTCCCCTACGAGCAGTACTTC. It specifies CASNTYRVPYEQYF.

The J gene is TRBJ2-7, the V gene TRBV6-1; no definite D call. The CDR3 has 14 amino acids. The germline V gene has CDR1 MNHNS and CDR2 SASEGT. V gave up 3 bases and J gave up 0 bases, with 9 bases separating them. The DNA for the CDR3 is TGTGCCAGCAGTGAGGCAGGATACTCCTACGAGCAGTACTTC. As protein: CASSEAGYSYEQYF.

The V call is TRBV6-5, the J call TRBJ1-2; D is unclear. The CDR3 has 14 residues. From germline, CDR1 is MNHEY and CDR2 SVGAGI. V lost 0 bases, J lost 2 bases, and 7 bases lay in between. The CDR3 nucleotides are TGTGCCAGCAGTTACTCGAGGGAGAACTATGGCTACACCTTC. It yields the protein CASSYSRENYGYTF.

Comment on this clone: Other DNA sequences within the sample encode an identical CDR3. The chain recombines TRBV4-1 with TRBJ1-2; 8 bases agree with TRBD1. J was trimmed by 8 bases and V by 0 bases; bases with no gene match: 8. The CDR3 extends over 15 amino acids. Germline CDR1 is MGHRA and CDR2 is YSYEKL. The CDR3 nucleotides are TGCGCCAGCAGCCAAGACGGACAGGGATCACTCGGCTACACCTTC. Its protein is CASSQDGQGSLGYTF.